This section outlines one T cell receptor beta chain sequence together with its context. The specificity of this receptor is unknown. It has no much larger one-base neighbor in the sample; base qualities were not kept. V sheds 0 bases and J sheds 2 bases, leaving 14 bases between their ends. The CDR3 contains 16 residues, cysteine and phenylalanine counted. The read is trimmed to its CDR3 DNA, 48 bases read in frame from base 1. The germline V gene yields SGHRS for CDR1 and YFSETQ for CDR2. The data originate from a study of regulatory T cells in long-lasting Graves disease (dated by TCRdb to about 2021). Some background on the complete study: In the newly diagnosed Graves' disease group, patients had been taking antithyroid drugs for less than 3 months. Patients with persistent Graves' disease were compared with patients with newly diagnosed Graves' disease using TCR sequencing and RNA sequencing of peripheral blood. The study was conducted in China and was registered as a clinical trial. A total of around 35 samples were covered by TCR sequencing, comprising approximately 13 persistent and about 20 newly diagnosed Graves' disease patients. Broader findings and caveats from the paper: Peripheral blood alone was examined, since thyroid tissue, which constituted the primary lesion, could not be accessed. Preferential use of TRBV28, TRBJ1-2 and TRBJ2-5 was observed in persistent disease, whereas TRBV20-1 and TRBJ2-1 were favored in newly diagnosed disease. Persistent patients shared more public clonotypes among themselves (around 3,000) than newly diagnosed patients did (more than 850). Sequencing and analysis were limited to the TCR beta chain. The small sample size was acknowledged by the authors as a limitation that may reduce accuracy. Persistent Graves' disease patients showed lower TCR Shannon entropy and fewer highly expanded clones than newly diagnosed patients, suggesting clonal expansion.

The time point label of this sample denotes: newly diagnosed GD, antithyroid drugs for less than 3 months. For both TCR sequencing and RNA sequencing, RNA was extracted from PBMCs using TRIzol. Graves' disease was diagnosed according to American Thyroid Association guidelines. Recruitment of patients was carried out at an endocrinology department in Xi'an, China. From each patient, about 9.7 milliliters of peripheral blood was collected into an EDTA anticoagulant tube. PBMCs were isolated by Ficoll Paque Plus density gradient separation without further T cell sorting. An Agilent 2100 Bioanalyzer and agarose gel were used to check RNA quality, and a NanoDrop 2000 was used to measure RNA concentration. Library construction relied on multiplex PCR. Sequencing instrument: Illumina HiSeq 4000. TCR beta libraries were built with iRepertoire HTBI primers and Arm-PCR amplification of CDR3 regions. Before sequencing, the PCR products went through gel purification. As for the original processing: A total of around 59 TRBV and more than twelve TRBJ segments were identified across samples and were used for gene usage analysis of CDR3 amino acid clonotypes. COPE and FqMerger were used to merge filtered high-quality paired reads into contigs. BLAST was used to align contigs to IMGT TRBV, TRBD and TRBJ reference genes, with CDR3 defined following IMGT. Highly expanded clones were defined as clonotypes with a frequency above 0.1%. Repertoire diversity was measured by Shannon entropy, and V-J evenness by the Gini coefficient. Clonotypes shared by more than one individual were considered public. Using fastp at Q25 and MiXCR, TCRdb reprocessed the public reads and kept productive beta chains. Rows merge per CDR3 protein into single entries with the most common DNA and genes. The V and J calls, along with clone size, are taken from TCRdb and not from the paper's own processing. In this sample the table shows 550,000 to 650,000 distinct CDR3 sequences, roughly a sixth of which occur a single time. Clones ranked in the top ten supply about 12% of the sample.

The same specimen was also included in a second study, on T cells in Graves' hyperthyroidism and ophthalmopathy. The second study reports: A patient counted as having stable Graves' hyperthyroidism if no progression to ophthalmopathy occurred over 18 months of follow-up. Hyperthyroidism patients were newly diagnosed, with disease duration under 2 months, and aged 18 to 65 years. Any patient with an uncontrolled infection, another autoimmune disease, pregnancy or lactation was excluded. Diagnoses were based on clinical symptoms, serum thyroxine and TRAb, thyroid ultrasound and orbital computed tomography. The first round of RT-PCR for the TCR CDR3 was performed with the HTBI primer set and the Qiagen OneStep RT-PCR kit. Most expanded thyroid clonotypes (frequency above 0.001) were also detected in blood, a finding suggesting that blood repertoires may reflect thyroid immune responses. In cross-validation, a model built on a 13 V-J signature told ophthalmopathy apart from stable hyperthyroidism with just under 90% sensitivity and approximately 84% specificity, and in testing the same model reached 80%/75%. In validation, the model predicted progression to ophthalmopathy with roughly 70% sensitivity and less than 75% specificity, a median of 6.5 months before onset. TCR V-J signatures able to tell the groups apart were searched for in a discovery cohort of some 100 patients, of whom around 42 had Graves' ophthalmopathy and 55 to 65 had stable Graves' hyperthyroidism. Whether ophthalmopathy could be predicted prospectively was tested in an independent validation cohort made up of under 20 hyperthyroidism patients plus 17 patients who later progressed to ophthalmopathy. The roughly 94 discovery patients were randomly split 7:3 into training and test sets. Thyroid tissue and blood T-cell repertoires from six Graves' hyperthyroidism patients were also compared in the study. After sampling, hyperthyroidism patients received methimazole starting at 30 mg daily, and ophthalmopathy patients received high-dose intravenous methylprednisolone. Libraries were constructed in a second round of multiplex PCR, after which size selection and purification were performed. Libraries were sequenced paired-end with 100 bp reads on an Illumina HiSeq2000. Raw data were processed with SOAPnuke, discarding reads with adapters, uncalled bases, mean Phred below 15, or no exact constant-primer or identifier match. High-quality paired reads were merged with COPE v1.2.5, and unique nucleotide sequences were defined as clonotypes. MiTCR v1.1 was used to align the clonotypes against IMGT TRBV, TRBD and TRBJ reference segments. The analysis included only V-J combinations with a frequency above 0.0001, which together covered about 99% of the repertoires. A TCS score was defined as the ratio between F50 (clonal expansion) and ExV (chaos), using BLOSUM62-based TCRdist between CDR3 peptides within each V-J. Welch's t-statistics and random forest reduced around 520 V-J features to under 15, which were used in a naive Bayes classifier (R e1071). No statistical method was used to set the sample size in advance, and investigators knew the group allocation. The paper describes TCR Vbeta CDR3 sequencing of 140 or so peripheral blood samples, made up of 40 to 45 ophthalmopathy patients, approximately 76 hyperthyroidism patients and 17 progressor patients.

The chain uses TRBV5-1 and TRBJ1-2; the D gene is possibly TRBD1, with 5 bases matching. This receptor was identified in a man younger than 35 with Graves disease. Donor details come from another sample of the same person, matched by shared clones. This specimen was peripheral blood mononuclear cells (PBMCs), taken at new diagnosis, from a patient treated with antithyroid drugs. The CDR3 reads CASSLDTGGLNYGYTF. The DNA reads as follows: TGCGCCAGCAGCTTGGATACTGGGGGTTTAAACTATGGCTACACCTTC.